The sequence of this T cell receptor (beta chain) was determined in a study of regulatory T cells in long-lasting Graves disease. Looking at the study overall: Under 3 months of antithyroid drugs had been taken by newly diagnosed Graves' patients.

Broader study findings: Among the persistent patients, approximately 2,900 public clonotypes were shared, more than the roughly 970 shared among new patients.

Time point reported: newly diagnosed GD, antithyroid drugs for less than 3 months. Generation of the TCR library employed RNA extracted from PBMCs. Building of the TCR beta libraries involved iRepertoire HTBI primers and Arm-PCR of CDR3 regions. MiXCR, applied by TCRdb to the multiplex PCR reads, yields one record per CDR3 protein. The sample lists over 500,000 distinct CDR3 sequences, 16% occurring once. Unmatched junction bases numbered 7, after V lost 3 bases and J lost 2 bases. The CDR3 contains 15 residues. Germline V gene data show CDR1 as SGHRS and CDR2 as YFSETQ. Regarding this clonotype: What it recognizes is unknown.

This same sample was also part of a study on T cells in Graves' hyperthyroidism and ophthalmopathy. This second study notes: Orbital computed tomography, thyroid ultrasound, serum thyroxine and TRAb, and clinical symptoms together informed the diagnoses. The HTBI primer set was used in a first-round RT-PCR of the TCR CDR3.

The sequence came from a woman in her 30s with Graves disease. This material consisted of peripheral blood mononuclear cells (PBMCs), taken at new diagnosis, from a patient treated with antithyroid drugs. The chain couples TRBV5-1 to TRBJ1-2; 7 bases fit TRBD1. In nucleotides, the CDR3 is TGCGCCAGCAGCTATTACCGGGACAGCAACTATGGCTACACCTTC. Amino acids: CASSYYRDSNYGYTF.